The rows below give T cell receptor beta chains drawn from one sample of a study of blood T cells in healthy people across ages. TCRdb re-called the 5' RACE reads with MiXCR, one entry per CDR3 protein. The sample comprises more than 800,000 distinct CDR3 sequences, under 45% of which are singletons, and 15% to 20% rests with the top ten. The sequenced sample was blood. The receptors were sampled from an older woman in good health. The CDR3 runs from the conserved cysteine through the conserved F or W. D genes are given only for firm matches. Part of the rows lack a size; the others show once, few, many or a class for expanded clones.

size | D | J | V | CDR3 | DNA
. | . | TRBJ2-5 | TRBV6-1 | CASHLGQETQYF | TGTGCCAGCCACCTGGGACAAGAGACCCAGTACTTC
few | TRBD1 | TRBJ2-1 | TRBV27 | CASSPRGNTGVSSYNEQFF | TGTGCCAGCAGTCCCCGTGGAAATACAGGGGTCAGCTCCTACAATGAGCAGTTCTTC
. | . | TRBJ2-1 | TRBV7-3 | CASRDSREDEQFF | TGTGCCAGCCGAGACAGCCGTGAGGATGAGCAGTTCTTC
. | . | TRBJ2-3 | TRBV20-1 | CSARVGGTQPRTDTQYF | TGCAGTGCTAGAGTGGGCGGGACTCAACCGCGCACAGATACGCAGTATTTT
. | TRBD2 | TRBJ2-7 | TRBV10-3 | CAISDTRGRGNEQYF | TGTGCCATCAGTGATACTCGCGGGAGAGGTAACGAGCAGTACTTC
. | TRBD1 | TRBJ2-1 | TRBV7-2 | CASSYQTPGQAILQFF | TGTGCCAGCAGCTACCAGACCCCGGGACAGGCTATTCTGCAGTTCTTC
. | . | TRBJ1-1 | TRBV27 | CASLPFSWGLSTEAFF | TGTGCCAGTCTCCCCTTTTCGTGGGGGCTGAGCACTGAAGCTTTCTTT
. | . | TRBJ1-2 | TRBV13 | CASTPRGTDHYGYTF | TGTGCCAGCACCCCTAGAGGGACGGACCACTATGGCTACACCTTC
few | . | TRBJ2-7 | TRBV29-1 | CSVEDGVSGSYEQYF | TGCAGCGTTGAAGATGGGGTCTCGGGTAGCTACGAGCAGTACTTC
. | TRBD1 | TRBJ2-7 | TRBV7-9 | CASSSGTGGVISYEQYF | TGTGCCAGCAGCTCCGGAACAGGGGGCGTTATCTCCTACGAGCAGTACTTC
many | TRBD1 | TRBJ1-5 | TRBV6-1 | CASTGHSGGQPQHF | TGTGCCAGCACCGGACACTCAGGGGGTCAGCCCCAGCATTTT
. | TRBD1 | TRBJ2-3 | TRBV5-1 | CASSKQGAITDTQYF | TGCGCCAGCAGCAAACAGGGGGCGATAACAGATACGCAGTATTTT
. | . | TRBJ2-3 | TRBV15 | CATSRGLGTGVNPYTQYF | TGTGCCACCAGCAGAGGACTGGGAACGGGAGTCAACCCCTATACGCAGTATTTT
. | TRBD2 | TRBJ2-7 | TRBV15 | CATSRSRLVGGYEQYF | TGTGCCACCAGCAGATCGAGGCTGGTCGGGGGGTACGAGCAGTACTTC
. | . | TRBJ2-7 | TRBV2 | CASSEALGSGAENIEEQYF | TGTGCCAGCAGTGAAGCGTTGGGATCCGGGGCCGAAAACATAGAGGAGCAGTACTTC
. | . | TRBJ1-2 | TRBV5-5 | CASSLRDTFDGYGYTF | TGTGCCAGCAGCTTGCGGGACACCTTCGATGGCTATGGCTACACCTTC
few | . | TRBJ2-7 | TRBV4-2 | CASSQVGGMGYEQYF | TGTGCCAGCAGCCAAGTCGGAGGCATGGGCTACGAGCAGTACTTC
. | TRBD1 | TRBJ2-1 | TRBV29-1 | CSVEDKGQGYEQFF | TGCAGCGTTGAAGATAAGGGACAGGGCTACGAGCAGTTCTTC
. | . | TRBJ2-3 | TRBV12-3/TRBV12-4 | CASRWDSFTDTQYF | TGTGCCAGCAGGTGGGACTCCTTCACAGATACGCAGTATTTT
. | . | TRBJ2-3 | TRBV6-5 | CASSETASAVTQYF | TGTGCCAGCAGCGAGACTGCTTCCGCTGTTACGCAGTATTTT
. | . | TRBJ2-4 | TRBV30 | CARSPPGRVAKNIQYF | TGTGCCCGGAGTCCACCGGGAAGGGTAGCCAAAAACATTCAGTACTTC
once | . | TRBJ1-1 | TRBV20-1 | CSAPDGRGLNTEAFF | TGCAGTGCCCCAGATGGCAGGGGACTAAACACTGAAGCTTTCTTT
. | TRBD1 | TRBJ2-7 | TRBV18 | CASSLIRDRVSYEQYF | TGTGCCAGCTCACTCATCAGGGACAGGGTATCCTACGAGCAGTACTTC
. | . | TRBJ2-1 | TRBV4-1 | CASSQDRGGKAYNEQFF | TGCGCCAGCAGCCAAGATCGGGGCGGGAAGGCTTACAATGAGCAGTTCTTC
. | . | TRBJ2-1 | TRBV24-1 | CATSDSRTGDVSSYNEQFF | TGTGCCACCAGTGATTCCCGGACTGGCGACGTAAGCTCCTACAATGAGCAGTTCTTC
. | . | TRBJ2-5 | TRBV2 | CASRKRDPPETQYF | TGTGCCAGCAGAAAAAGGGACCCCCCCGAGACCCAGTACTTC
. | . | TRBJ2-7 | TRBV11-2 | CASRQAGGVYEQYF | TGTGCCAGCAGGCAGGCGGGTGGGGTCTACGAGCAGTACTTC
. | . | TRBJ1-5 | TRBV20-1 | CSARDHRGAGINQPQHF | TGCAGTGCTAGAGATCATAGAGGGGCCGGTATCAATCAGCCCCAGCATTTT
. | . | TRBJ2-2 | TRBV2 | CASAAGELFF | TGTGCCAGCGCCGCCGGGGAGCTGTTTTTT
. | . | TRBJ1-2 | TRBV15 | CAISTLGSLRYGYTF | TGTGCCATCAGCACCTTGGGCTCCCTCCGCTATGGCTACACCTTC
few | . | TRBJ2-3 | TRBV12-3/TRBV12-4 | CASNSGGTDYTDTQYF | TGTGCCAGCAACTCTGGGGGGACAGACTACACAGATACGCAGTATTTT
few | . | TRBJ2-5 | TRBV15 | CATSPDRFPSLRTQYF | TGTGCCACCAGCCCGGACCGGTTTCCTTCGCTTAGGACCCAGTACTTC
. | . | TRBJ2-1 | TRBV29-1 | CSVEALGGDEQFF | TGCAGCGTTGAAGCTTTAGGAGGTGATGAGCAGTTCTTC
. | TRBD2 | TRBJ2-7 | TRBV2 | CASSLLSGRGDEQYF | TGTGCCAGCAGCCTTCTTAGCGGGAGAGGTGACGAGCAGTACTTC
. | . | TRBJ2-3 | TRBV6-2/TRBV6-3 | CASSYRYSDTQYF | TGTGCCAGCAGTTACCGCTATTCGGATACGCAGTATTTT
few | TRBD1 | TRBJ1-4 | TRBV20-1 | CSALTGVSEKLFF | TGCAGTGCTTTGACAGGGGTATCTGAAAAACTGTTTTTT
. | TRBD2 | TRBJ2-7 | TRBV9 | CASSVEGGGRAGYEQYF | TGTGCCAGCAGCGTAGAGGGGGGCGGGAGGGCCGGGTACGAGCAGTACTTC
few | . | TRBJ1-6 | TRBV27 | CASSLTDSNSPLHF | TGTGCCAGCAGTTTGACAGATTCTAATTCACCCCTCCACTTT
. | TRBD2 | TRBJ2-7 | TRBV20-1 | CSARDPGTSGPVYEQYF | TGCAGTGCTAGAGATCCCGGGACTAGCGGGCCGGTCTACGAGCAGTACTTC
. | . | TRBJ1-4 | TRBV7-9 | CASRSPGEKLFF | TGTGCCAGCAGGAGCCCGGGTGAAAAACTGTTTTTT
few | . | TRBJ2-3 | TRBV4-2 | CASSQPPTDTQYF | TGTGCCAGCAGCCAACCCCCCACAGATACGCAGTATTTT
. | TRBD1 | TRBJ1-1 | TRBV5-1 | CASSQGQGWTEAFF | TGCGCCAGCAGCCAGGGACAGGGTTGGACTGAAGCTTTCTTT
few | TRBD1 | TRBJ2-2 | TRBV20-1 | CSGRQGNTGELFF | TGCAGTGGACGACAGGGGAACACCGGGGAGCTGTTTTTT
few | . | TRBJ2-6 | TRBV10-3 | CAISESQGSSGANVLTF | TGTGCCATCAGTGAGTCCCAGGGAAGCTCTGGGGCCAACGTCCTGACTTTC
. | . | TRBJ1-4 | TRBV20-1 | CSAGRQGGNEKLFF | TGCAGTGCTGGTCGGCAGGGAGGTAATGAAAAACTGTTTTTT
. | TRBD1 | TRBJ2-1 | TRBV14 | CASSPLGTADNEQFF | TGTGCCAGCAGCCCCCTGGGGACAGCTGACAATGAGCAGTTCTTC
. | TRBD1 | TRBJ2-6 | TRBV5-1 | CASNSGTGYSGANVLTF | TGCGCCAGCAACTCCGGGACAGGGTATTCTGGGGCCAACGTCCTGACTTTC
. | TRBD2 | TRBJ2-3 | TRBV5-1 | CASRAGASTDTQYF | TGCGCCAGCAGAGCGGGAGCAAGCACAGATACGCAGTATTTT
. | TRBD1 | TRBJ1-2 | TRBV20-1 | CSAREYGQDYGYTF | TGCAGTGCTAGAGAGTACGGACAGGACTATGGCTACACCTTC
many | . | TRBJ2-7 | TRBV4-1 | CASSQEATYYEQYF | TGCGCCAGCAGCCAAGAGGCCACTTACTACGAGCAGTACTTC
few | . | TRBJ1-2 | TRBV2 | CASSEGLSYGYTF | TGTGCCAGCAGTGAAGGACTTTCGTATGGCTACACCTTC